One sample yielded the 7 T cell receptor beta chains listed below, sequenced in a study of T-cell memory formation after mild COVID-19. TCRdb analysed the 5' RACE reads with MiXCR anew, one entry per CDR3 protein. The data show 85,000 to 130,000 distinct CDR3 sequences, with 9.5% to 15% seen just once and 27% held by the top ten. The source material was PBMCs or a T cell subset sorted from them (not recorded which). The receptors stem from an adult woman who had mild COVID-19 (a few samples of this study predate the infection). Cell type and time point are not known.

This clonotype was detected a few times. The chain has TRBV5-1 and TRBJ2-2, with 7 positions matching TRBD1. Germline values: CDR1 SGHRS, CDR2 YFSETQ. J gave up 0 bases and V 9 bases, and 11 bases lay outside the gene matches. This CDR3 is built from 16 residues. The CDR3 nucleotides read TGCGCCACGACCCGGGACAGCGCAACGAACACCGGGGAGCTGTTTTTT. Protein: CATTRDSATNTGELFF.

The sample holds a few counts of this clonotype. The rearrangement joins TRBV28 to TRBJ2-7; possible D gene TRBD1, 6 bases. The CDR3 consists of 15 residues. Trimming cost V 5 bases and J 3 bases, with 17 bases left between them. Germline V CDR1 and CDR2: MDHEN, SYDVKM. The CDR3, as DNA: TGTGCCAGCAGTGACGGCTACAGGGAGAGCTACGAGCAGTACTTC. Its protein product is CASSDGYRESYEQYF.

The chain employs TRBV5-5 and TRBJ1-1; a weak D match, TRBD1 (6 bases). This CDR3 comprises 13 residues. Germline V gene sequence: CDR1 SGHKS, CDR2 YYEKEE (reference sequence). V gave up 1 base and J gave up 7 bases, with 11 bases separating them. CDR3 nucleotide sequence: TGTGCCAGCAGCTTGAAGACAGGTTATGAAGCTTTCTTT. It yields the protein CASSLKTGYEAFF. The full variable domain, rest sourced from reference TRBV5-5 and TRBJ1-1, is DAGVTQSPTHLIKTRGQQVTLRCSPISGHKSVSWYQQVLGQGPQFIFQYYEKEERGRGNFPDRFSARQFPNYSSELNVNALLLGDSALYLCASSLKTGYEAFFGQGTRLTVV.

The V call is TRBV12-3 or TRBV12-4, the J call TRBJ2-7; D unclear. V gave up 2 bases and J gave up 6 bases, with 11 bases separating them. The CDR3 is made up of 13 amino acids. The CDR3 loop is CASSLSPGSEQYF. In nucleotides, the CDR3 is TGTGCCAGCAGTTTATCCCCCGGAAGCGAGCAGTACTTC.

The V gene is TRBV9, the J gene TRBJ2-3; TRBD2 is a possible D gene (6 bases). This CDR3 has 17 amino acids. Trimming removed 4 bases from V and 3 bases from J, with 21 bases in between. Germline-derived CDR1 and CDR2 are SGDLS and YYNGEE. The CDR3 sequence: CASSPGGGDVITDTQYF. CDR3 nucleotides: TGTGCCAGCAGCCCCGGGGGTGGCGACGTTATAACAGATACGCAGTATTTT.

The chain couples TRBV11-2 to TRBJ1-1; D is unclear. The CDR3 sequence is 13 residues long. With 1 base removed from V and 4 bases from J, the gap between germline ends came to 7 bases. Germline V gives CDR1 SGHAT, CDR2 FQNNGV. This CDR3 reads CASSLAPITEAFF. In DNA, the CDR3 is TGTGCCAGCAGCTTAGCGCCGATCACTGAAGCTTTCTTT.

This clonotype was recorded many times. The rearrangement joins TRBV5-1 to TRBJ1-1; tentatively, D is TRBD1 (6 bases). The germline V and J ends were trimmed by 4 bases and 5 bases, with 9 bases remaining between them. The CDR3 length is 12 residues. The germline gives CDR1 SGHRS, CDR2 YFSETQ. The CDR3 DNA sequence: TGCGCCAGCAGCCTCCAGGGGACTGAAGCTTTCTTT. Its translation: CASSLQGTEAFF.